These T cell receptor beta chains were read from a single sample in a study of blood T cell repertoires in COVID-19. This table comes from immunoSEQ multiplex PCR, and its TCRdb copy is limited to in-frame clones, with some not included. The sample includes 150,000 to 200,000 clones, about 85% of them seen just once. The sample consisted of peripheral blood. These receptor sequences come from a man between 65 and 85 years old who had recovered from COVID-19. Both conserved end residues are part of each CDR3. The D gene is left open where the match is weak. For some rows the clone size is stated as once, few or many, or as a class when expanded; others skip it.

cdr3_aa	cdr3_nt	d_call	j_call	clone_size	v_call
CASRRGTANTEAFF	TGTGCCAGCAGGAGGGGGACAGCGAACACTGAAGCTTTCTTT	TRBD1	TRBJ1-1	few	TRBV2
CASSLGVSGANVLTF	TGTGCCAGTAGTCTCGGGGTCTCGGGGGCCAACGTCCTGACTTTC	-	TRBJ2-6	-	TRBV19
CASSEQGAQSEQYF	TGTGCCAGCAGTGAACAGGGGGCGCAGTCCGAGCAGTACTTC	TRBD1	TRBJ2-7	-	TRBV2
CASRGLAIGGTQYF	TGTGCCAGCAGGGGCCTAGCAATTGGTGGGACCCAGTACTTC	-	TRBJ2-5	-	TRBV2
CASSSRAPSTDTQYF	TGTGCCAGCAGCTCTCGAGCGCCCAGCACAGATACGCAGTATTTT	-	TRBJ2-3	-	TRBV7-9
CASSSQDWSYNEQFF	TGCGCCAGCAGCTCCCAGGACTGGTCCTACAATGAGCAGTTCTTC	-	TRBJ2-1	-	TRBV4-1
CATSSAHPGTGDTEAFF	TGTGCCACCAGCAGTGCTCACCCCGGGACAGGAGACACTGAAGCTTTCTTT	TRBD1	TRBJ1-1	-	TRBV15
CASSLTAGADTQYF	TGTGCCAGCAGCTTGACTGCGGGAGCAGATACGCAGTATTTT	TRBD2	TRBJ2-3	-	TRBV5-8
CASSGFGSNNEQYF	TGTGCCAGCAGTGGGTTCGGGAGCAATAACGAGCAGTACTTC	-	TRBJ2-7	-	TRBV6-6
CASSQDLATSGTQETQYF	TGCGCCAGCAGCCAAGATCTCGCGACTAGCGGGACACAAGAGACCCAGTACTTC	TRBD2	TRBJ2-5	-	TRBV4-3
CASSYSGQGTTEAFF	TGTGCCAGCAGTTATTCCGGACAGGGGACCACTGAAGCTTTCTTT	TRBD1	TRBJ1-1	-	TRBV6-2/TRBV6-3
CASSLAVGANEQFF	TGCGCCAGCAGCTTGGCGGTAGGGGCCAATGAGCAGTTCTTC	-	TRBJ2-1	-	TRBV5-1
CAWSLQDLRPQHF	TGTGCCTGGAGTCTACAGGACCTTCGGCCCCAGCATTTT	-	TRBJ1-5	-	TRBV30
CASSEPGLAMGNEQFF	TGCGCCAGCAGCGAACCGGGACTGGCTATGGGCAATGAGCAGTTCTTC	-	TRBJ2-1	few	TRBV4-1
CASSSTSGRTRAYEQYF	TGTGCCAGCAGCTCGACTAGCGGGAGGACCAGGGCCTACGAGCAGTACTTC	TRBD2	TRBJ2-7	-	TRBV3-1/TRBV3-2
CAWSVPVQLTGELFF	TGTGCCTGGAGTGTACCGGTACAGCTCACCGGGGAGCTGTTTTTT	-	TRBJ2-2	-	TRBV30
CASSLVGRDYEQYF	TGCGCCAGCAGCTTGGTAGGACGGGACTACGAGCAGTACTTC	-	TRBJ2-7	few	TRBV5-1
CASSFWEAGGPYEQYF	TGTGCCAGCAGTTTCTGGGAGGCGGGAGGGCCCTACGAGCAGTACTTC	TRBD2	TRBJ2-7	-	TRBV27
CATRGGNTGELFF	TGTGCCACCAGGGGGGGGAACACCGGGGAGCTGTTTTTT	-	TRBJ2-2	once	TRBV24-1
CASSLTGSGNTEAFF	TGTGCCAGCAGCCTCACAGGGAGCGGGAACACTGAAGCTTTCTTT	-	TRBJ1-1	-	TRBV6-5
CASSSGVEETQYF	TGTGCCAGCAGCTCGGGGGTCGAGGAGACCCAGTACTTC	-	TRBJ2-5	once	TRBV7-3
CASSVRGDYSGNTIYF	TGTGCCAGCAGCGTGAGGGGGGACTACTCTGGAAACACCATATATTTT	-	TRBJ1-3	-	TRBV9
CSVDGGRGVNEQFF	TGCAGCGTTGATGGAGGGAGGGGGGTCAATGAGCAGTTCTTC	-	TRBJ2-1	-	TRBV29-1
CASSWGGENTEAFF	TGCGCCAGCAGTTGGGGGGGCGAGAACACTGAAGCTTTCTTT	-	TRBJ1-1	-	TRBV5-1
CASSLGTAGNTIYF	TGTGCCAGCAGCCTGGGGACAGCTGGAAACACCATATATTTT	TRBD1	TRBJ1-3	-	TRBV6-6
CSVALSTHNEQFF	TGCAGCGTTGCATTGTCCACACACAATGAGCAGTTCTTC	-	TRBJ2-1	-	TRBV29-1
CASSRTANQPQHF	TGTGCCAGCAGCCGGACAGCAAATCAGCCCCAGCATTTT	-	TRBJ1-5	-	TRBV27
CAWSTGIGTQYF	TGTGCCTGGAGTACAGGGATTGGGACCCAGTACTTC	-	TRBJ2-5	-	TRBV30
CASSQGFAGGLVNEQFF	TGTGCCAGCAGCCAAGGATTCGCGGGAGGGTTAGTCAATGAGCAGTTCTTC	TRBD2	TRBJ2-1	-	TRBV3-1/TRBV3-2
CASSSSAEQFF	TGTGCCAGCAGCTCTAGCGCTGAGCAGTTCTTC	-	TRBJ2-1	-	TRBV11-2
CASSLTAGGYNSPLHF	TGTGCCAGCAGCTTAACCGCAGGGGGCTATAATTCACCCCTCCACTTT	TRBD1	TRBJ1-6	-	TRBV7-6
CASSRLTGWYEQYF	TGTGCCAGCAGCCGATTGACAGGGTGGTACGAGCAGTACTTC	TRBD1	TRBJ2-7	-	TRBV3-1/TRBV3-2
CATSGTDSYEQYF	TGTGCCACCAGTGGGACAGACTCCTACGAGCAGTACTTC	-	TRBJ2-7	-	TRBV24-1
CASSLGGTGSSDTQYF	TGTGCCAGCAGCTTGGGCGGGACAGGCTCTTCAGATACGCAGTATTTT	TRBD1	TRBJ2-3	-	TRBV5-6
CASSQQVSYNEQFF	TGTGCCAGCAGCCAACAGGTCTCCTACAATGAGCAGTTCTTC	-	TRBJ2-1	-	TRBV3-1/TRBV3-2
CASSYRDRNYGYTF	TGTGCCAGCAGCTATCGGGACAGAAACTATGGCTACACCTTC	TRBD1	TRBJ1-2	-	TRBV5-4
CASRFRGASNQPQHF	TGTGCCAGCAGGTTCCGGGGGGCTAGCAATCAGCCCCAGCATTTT	-	TRBJ1-5	-	TRBV6-5
CASSSSGGKAFF	TGTGCCAGCAGTTCCTCAGGGGGCAAAGCTTTCTTT	TRBD1	TRBJ1-1	once	TRBV13
CASSLRASHAGNEQFF	TGTGCCAGCAGCTTGAGGGCCTCCCATGCAGGCAATGAGCAGTTCTTC	-	TRBJ2-1	-	TRBV7-9
CASSNPGQVNEKLFF	TGCGCCAGCAGCAACCCGGGACAGGTTAATGAAAAACTGTTTTTT	TRBD1	TRBJ1-4	-	TRBV4-1
CASSLPQGARTEAFF	TGTGCCAGCAGCTTACCACAGGGGGCGAGGACTGAAGCTTTCTTT	TRBD1	TRBJ1-1	-	TRBV7-6
CASSVAGTSGRDEQFF	TGTGCCAGCAGCGTAGCCGGGACTAGCGGGAGGGATGAGCAGTTCTTC	TRBD2	TRBJ2-1	-	TRBV9
CASKSSGSSYEQYF	TGTGCCAGCAAGTCCAGCGGGAGCTCCTACGAGCAGTACTTC	TRBD2	TRBJ2-7	-	TRBV6-5
CASSYSRVNSPLHF	TGTGCCAGCAGTTACTCCAGGGTTAATTCACCCCTCCACTTT	-	TRBJ1-6	-	TRBV6-5
CASSQDPGQGSSYNSPLHF	TGCGCCAGCAGCCAAGACCCGGGACAGGGCAGCTCCTATAATTCACCCCTCCACTTT	TRBD1	TRBJ1-6	few	TRBV4-1
CASSFRGRGYNEQFF	TGTGCCAGCAGTTTCCGCGGGCGGGGTTACAATGAGCAGTTCTTC	-	TRBJ2-1	-	TRBV6-5
CASTLFDSNTEAFF	TGCGCCAGCACTCTATTCGATTCCAACACTGAAGCTTTCTTT	-	TRBJ1-1	-	TRBV5-1
CASSARLAGVIGELFF	TGTGCCAGCAGCGCTAGACTAGCGGGAGTGATCGGGGAGCTGTTTTTT	TRBD2	TRBJ2-2	-	TRBV9
CASSPGLAGEKGTDTQYF	TGTGCCAGCTCACCGGGACTAGCGGGAGAGAAGGGGACAGATACGCAGTATTTT	TRBD2	TRBJ2-3	few	TRBV18
CASTPTGGLAKNIQYF	TGTGCCAGCACACCGACAGGGGGGTTAGCCAAAAACATTCAGTACTTC	TRBD1	TRBJ2-4	-	TRBV19
CSVRVGTASYEQYF	TGCAGCGTAAGGGTGGGGACAGCCTCCTACGAGCAGTACTTC	TRBD1	TRBJ2-7	-	TRBV29-1
CASSLGGASLFEQYF	TGCGCCAGCAGCTTGGGCGGGGCCTCCCTCTTCGAGCAGTACTTC	-	TRBJ2-7	-	TRBV5-1
CASSYLRVGEQFF	TGTGCCAGCAGCTACTTACGGGTAGGCGAGCAGTTCTTC	-	TRBJ2-1	-	TRBV5-4
CASSTRTSGRIGDTQYF	TGTGCCAGCAGCACCCGGACTAGCGGGAGAATTGGAGATACGCAGTATTTT	TRBD2	TRBJ2-3	-	TRBV5-4
CASSLGSLLMGYTF	TGTGCCAGCAGCTTAGGGAGTCTACTGATGGGCTACACCTTC	-	TRBJ1-2	-	TRBV5-6
CASSDENPGRGLVNQPQHF	TGTGCCAGCAGTGACGAAAACCCCGGGAGGGGGTTAGTCAATCAGCCCCAGCATTTT	-	TRBJ1-5	-	TRBV6-1
CASSSQGGGELFF	TGTGCCAGCAGTTCTCAAGGGGGCGGGGAGCTGTTTTTT	-	TRBJ2-2	-	TRBV11-3